Listed here are 26 T cell receptor beta chains from one sample, sequenced in a study of identical twins. One entry per CDR3 protein, called by TCRdb with MiXCR from the 5' RACE reads. The sample yields 1.5 million to 2 million distinct CDR3 sequences, around a third seen once. Material: cord blood. All receptors derive from a newborn girl in good health.

The rearrangement joins TRBV4-2 to TRBJ2-1; D uncertain. V shed 1 base and J shed 2 bases, with 12 bases lying between them. Germline CDR1 and CDR2: LGHNA and YNFKEQ. The CDR3 has 16 residues. CDR3 in DNA: TGTGCCAGCAGCCAAGTCACAAACCTACCCTACAATGAGCAGTTCTTC. Protein sequence: CASSQVTNLPYNEQFF.

The table lists this clonotype with a few counts. The J gene is TRBJ2-5, the V gene TRBV3-1; D is perhaps TRBD1 (5 bases). The CDR3 runs 17 residues. Germline CDR1 LGHDT, CDR2 YNNKEL (reference sequence). Trimming cost V 2 bases and J 5 bases, with 21 bases left between them. CDR3 protein: CASSQNVLTVGKETQYF. CDR3 DNA: TGTGCCAGCAGCCAAAACGTCTTGACAGTGGGTAAGGAGACCCAGTACTTC.

Many counts were recorded for this clonotype. The chain employs TRBV20-1 and TRBJ2-1; D perhaps matches TRBD2 (5 bases). Germline values: CDR1 DFQATT, CDR2 SNEGSKA (reference sequence). V was clipped by 8 bases and J by 0 bases, with 20 bases between them. The CDR3 is 16 residues long. This chain's CDR3 is CSSPGGGRPSYNEQFF. Written as DNA, the CDR3 is TGCAGTTCTCCTGGTGGCGGGCGCCCCTCCTACAATGAGCAGTTCTTC.

V usage is TRBV20-1 and J usage is TRBJ1-6; weak D call: TRBD1 (6 bases). Germline CDR1 reads DFQATT; CDR2 reads SNEGSKA (reference sequence). Trimming took off 3 bases at V and 9 bases at J, with 18 bases between the two ends. The CDR3 sequence is 15 residues long. The CDR3 DNA is TGCAGTGCTAGTAGGGGGGGTTTAGGGCGTTCACCCCTCCACTTT. It specifies CSASRGGLGRSPLHF.

This clonotype came up many times. The chain is built from TRBV7-2 and TRBJ2-7; D unresolved. The CDR3 covers 13 residues. Per the germline V gene, CDR1 is SGHTA and CDR2 is FQGNSA. V lost 1 base and J 4 bases, leaving 8 bases between the germline ends. In DNA, the CDR3 is TGTGCCAGCAGCTTAGAGTGGGGTTACGAGCAGTACTTC. Its translation: CASSLEWGYEQYF.

This chain connects TRBV12-3 or TRBV12-4 to TRBJ1-5, with a possible D match to TRBD1 (6 bases). The CDR3 extends over 17 amino acids. With 0 bases removed from V and 3 bases from J, the gap between germline ends came to 15 bases. The CDR3 DNA reads TGTGCCAGCAGTTTAGCGCTGGGGGGCCGGGACAATCAGCCCCAGCATTTT. It specifies CASSLALGGRDNQPQHF.

This clonotype was recorded a few times. The rearrangement joins TRBV12-3 or TRBV12-4 to TRBJ2-7; 9 nucleotides line up with TRBD2. CDR3 length equals 15 residues. The V segment lost 1 base and the J segment 2 bases; nucleotides outside the gene matches: 3. CDR3 protein: CASSLERGATYEQYF. CDR3 DNA: TGTGCCAGCAGTTTAGAGCGGGGGGCAACCTACGAGCAGTACTTC.

The V call is TRBV10-3, the J call TRBJ2-1, with TRBD2 as a possible D gene (6 bases). Between the trimmed V and J ends, which lost 6 bases and 6 bases, there was a span of 12 bases. This CDR3 comprises 13 residues. Germline CDR1 ENHRY, CDR2 SYGVKD. Here the CDR3 reads CAIRTLATNEQFF. Here the CDR3 DNA reads TGTGCCATCAGGACGCTAGCGACCAATGAGCAGTTCTTC.

This clonotype was seen a few times. The chain carries TRBV10-3 and TRBJ2-7, with a weak D call TRBD1 (6 bases). Germline lookup yields CDR1 ENHRY and CDR2 SYGVKD. V shed 4 bases and J shed 1 base, with 17 bases lying between them. This CDR3 has 16 residues. The CDR3 loop reads CAISVRGLDRSYEQYF. DNA of the CDR3: TGTGCCATCAGTGTCAGGGGTTTAGACAGATCCTACGAGCAGTACTTC.

The chain is built from TRBV6-5 and TRBJ1-4; D possibly corresponds to TRBD1 (6 bases). The germline V and J ends were trimmed by 4 bases and 8 bases, with 17 bases remaining between them. This CDR3 contains 15 residues. Germline V gene lookup returns CDR1 MNHEY and CDR2 SVGAGI. The CDR3 DNA follows: TGTGCCAGCAGTTTCCTTCCTACCCAGGGGGAAAAACTGTTTTTT. It translates to CASSFLPTQGEKLFF.

This chain joins TRBV20-1 and TRBJ2-3; TRBD2 matches at 8 bases. The germline gives CDR1 DFQATT, CDR2 SNEGSKA (reference sequence). V gave up 3 bases and J gave up 2 bases; unmatched junction bases: 7. The CDR3 is 15 residues long. The CDR3 bases are TGCAGTGCTAGGGGTGTAGCGGGGCACACAGATACGCAGTATTTT. Its translation: CSARGVAGHTDTQYF.

In this sample, this clonotype turned up a few times. The DNA of the CDR3 is TGTGCCAGCAGCTTAGTGGGGGAGGGAGATACGCAGTATTTT. It is translated as CASSLVGEGDTQYF. The chain joins TRBV7-9 to TRBJ2-3; 7 bases line up with TRBD2. The V gene's germline CDR1 is SEHNR and CDR2 FQNEAQ (reference sequence). The CDR3 spans 14 residues. V dropped 1 base and J dropped 5; count of bases not matched to a gene: 3.

CDR3 DNA sequence: TGCGCCAGCAGTGAGCGACGCAGGACAGAAACCTATGGCTACACCTTC. Translation gives CASSERRRTETYGYTF. J is TRBJ1-2 and V is TRBV10-2; D possibly corresponds to TRBD1 (6 bases). The germline V gene encodes CDR1 WSHSY and CDR2 SAAADI. With 2 bases removed from V and 4 bases from J, the gap between germline ends came to 17 bases. This CDR3 contains 16 residues.

On this clonotype: The junction and the germline gene differ at one end; a read error may be behind it. The chain has TRBV5-1 and TRBJ1-2, with D possibly matching TRBD1 (6 bases). CDR1 is SGHRS, CDR2 YFSETQ, per germline. The CDR3 spans 14 residues. CDR3 sequence: CASSLEGGPYGYTF. CDR3 in DNA: TGTGCCAGCAGCTTAGAGGGGGGCCCCTATGGCTACACCTTC.

This clonotype was picked up a small number of times. The V and J genes are TRBV2 and TRBJ1-5; no definite D call. Per germline, CDR1 SNHLY and CDR2 FYNNEI. The V end lost 7 bases, the J end lost 2 bases, and 6 bases lay between the germline ends. The CDR3 sequence is 12 residues long. This chain's CDR3 is CASKRGNQPQHF. DNA of the CDR3: TGTGCCAGCAAGAGGGGCAATCAGCCCCAGCATTTT.

This chain joins TRBV30 and TRBJ1-2; D gene unclear. Trimming took off 0 bases at V and 4 bases at J, with 12 bases between the two ends. This CDR3 region has 14 residues. Per the germline V gene, CDR1 is GTSNPN and CDR2 is SVGIG (reference sequence). The CDR3 nucleotides are TGTGCCTGGAGTGTAAAAGGAGTGAGCTATGGCTACACCTTC. It is translated as CAWSVKGVSYGYTF.

This clonotype was seen repeatedly, ten times or more. The CDR3 loop is CSVVVSVNEQFF. The CDR3 nucleotides read TGCAGCGTTGTTGTGTCGGTCAATGAGCAGTTCTTC. J is TRBJ2-1 and V is TRBV29-1, with D unresolved. CDR3 size: 12 residues. V dropped 4 bases and J dropped 6 bases, with 10 bases sitting between them. Germline V gene data show CDR1 as SQVTM and CDR2 as ANQGSEA.

The table lists this clonotype with a count of one. This sequence joins TRBV18 and TRBJ2-1; 10 bases map to TRBD2. This CDR3 is 15 amino acids long. Germline V lookup: CDR1 KGHSH, CDR2 LQKENI. The V segment lost 5 bases and the J segment 6 bases; nucleotides outside the gene matches: 7. DNA of the CDR3: TGTGCCAGCTCATTAAAACTAGCGGGGTCCAATGAGCAGTTCTTC. It encodes CASSLKLAGSNEQFF.

Note on this clonotype: A read error may be the cause here, since a much bigger clone is one base away. The chain has TRBV5-1 and TRBJ2-1, with 11 positions matching TRBD2. The J call may be wrong; the DNA end is better matched by TRBJ2-7. Germline-derived CDR1 and CDR2 are SGHRS and YFSETQ. This CDR3 contains 14 residues. In DNA form, the CDR3 reads TGCGCCAGCAGCTTTAGCGGGAGGGTTAATGAGCAGTACTTC. It specifies CASSFSGRVNEQYF.

This clonotype was observed a few times. The chain has TRBV20-1 and TRBJ2-7; D is uncertain. This CDR3 spans 15 amino acids. The V end was cut by 0 bases, the J end by 1 base, with 13 bases between. CDR1 and CDR2 (germline): DFQATT, SNEGSKA (reference sequence). DNA for the CDR3: TGCAGTGCTAGAGATTCCCTAGTGGTTTCCTACGAGCAGTACTTC. This translates into CSARDSLVVSYEQYF.

This clonotype was counted a few times. The chain links TRBV7-6 to TRBJ1-5; D remains ambiguous. The CDR3 has 14 amino acids. With 0 bases removed from V and 4 bases from J, the gap between germline ends came to 7 bases. CDR1 and CDR2 (germline): SGHVS, FNYEAQ. CDR3 amino acids: CASSLAPYNQPQHF. The CDR3 DNA reads as TGTGCCAGCAGCTTAGCTCCCTATAATCAGCCCCAGCATTTT.

CDR3 amino acids: CASSPWELAPTSYNEQFF. The DNA of the CDR3 is TGTGCCAGCAGTCCATGGGAACTAGCGCCCACCTCCTACAATGAGCAGTTCTTC. The chain joins TRBV27 to TRBJ2-1; 7 bases are shared with TRBD2. Germline V gives CDR1 MNHEY, CDR2 SMNVEV (reference sequence). There are 18 residues in the CDR3. Unmatched junction bases numbered 13, after V lost 5 bases and J lost 0 bases.

This clonotype appeared a few times. This sequence joins TRBV9 and TRBJ2-6; D ambiguous. With 4 bases removed from V and 0 bases from J, the gap between germline ends came to 11 bases. The CDR3 consists of 16 residues. The germline V gene has CDR1 SGDLS and CDR2 YYNGEE. CDR3 nucleotides: TGTGCCAGCAGCTCAGGACCGCCCTCTGGGGCCAACGTCCTGACTTTC. Its translation: CASSSGPPSGANVLTF.

The J gene is TRBJ1-2, the V gene TRBV27; perhaps TRBD1 as D (6 bases). Trimming stripped 2 bases from V and 0 bases from J, with 10 bases between. This CDR3 spans 15 amino acids. Germline V gene sequence: CDR1 MNHEY, CDR2 SMNVEV (reference sequence). CDR3 bases: TGTGCCAGCAGTTTAAACAGGGTTACTAACTATGGCTACACCTTC. This translates into CASSLNRVTNYGYTF.

Notes on this clonotype: A much larger clonotype is one base distant, so this may be a read error. This sequence joins TRBV27 and TRBJ1-1; perhaps TRBD1 as D (6 bases). Looked up from germline, CDR1 is MNHEY and CDR2 is SMNVEV (reference sequence). The CDR3 spans 13 residues. CDR3 protein: CDSSLQGWTEAFF. The CDR3, as DNA: TGTGACAGCAGCCTACAGGGATGGACTGAAGCTTTCTTT.

The chain employs TRBV5-1 and TRBJ2-7; 7 bases are shared with TRBD1. This CDR3 has 16 amino acids. Germline assignment: CDR1 SGHRS and CDR2 YFSETQ. Unmatched junction bases numbered 9, after V lost 0 bases and J lost 3 bases. CDR3 in DNA: TGCGCCAGCAGCTTGGATACCGGGACAGCCATCTACGAGCAGTACTTC. This encodes CASSLDTGTAIYEQYF.